This T cell receptor (beta chain) is from a study of cytomegalovirus exposure and HLA in healthy donors. Points from the study as a whole: Presence/absence analyses treated sequencing depth as roughly uniform across donors.

About this clone: The antigen is unknown.

A multiplex PCR was run with 60 Vbeta primers and 13 Jbeta primers. Produced via immunoSEQ multiplex PCR; TCRdb's table is partial and in-frame only. The table has 150,000 or so clones, roughly 72% seen once; the top ten hold roughly 6.6%. This sequence originates from a man aged 40-55 years in good health and CMV-seropositive. Sequencing input: PBMCs.

For the CDR3, the DNA is TGTGCCAGCAGCCCAGGACAGGGGAGATCGGAGACCCAGTACTTC. Protein: CASSPGQGRSETQYF. This chain connects TRBV5-5 to TRBJ2-5; 9 bases match TRBD1. The V gene's germline CDR1 is SGHKS and CDR2 YYEKEE (reference sequence). The V and J ends lost 4 bases and 5 bases, in that order; junction bases with no gene match: 9. The CDR3 runs to 15 residues.